This TCR beta chain is drawn from a study of blood T cell repertoires in COVID-19. The overall study: From the United States, Italy and Spain came samples of acute and convalescent COVID-19. In each case, the material was cDNA or gDNA derived from T cells, B-cell-depleted T cells, or PBMCs.

Authors' analysis steps: By means of reference gene primer amplification, nucleated cell counts were estimated. TCRdb keeps only in-frame clones here, not all; method: immunoSEQ multiplex PCR. The V and J calls and clone size come from that table; D and trimming were worked out from the DNA. The table shows 200,000 to 250,000 clones, with roughly 90% occurring only once. The CDR3 spans 14 residues. The germline V gene encodes CDR1 GTSNPN and CDR2 SVGIG (reference sequence). With 0 bases removed from V and 5 bases from J, the gap between germline ends came to 13 bases. The V call is TRBV30, the J call TRBJ2-5; D might be TRBD1 (5 bases). The sequenced sample consisted of peripheral blood. The sequence was obtained from a woman aged 55 to 70 with acute or convalescent COVID-19. CDR3 in DNA: TGTGCCTGGAGTGTACAGGCAGGGCGGGAGACCCAGTACTTC. Translated, it gives CAWSVQAGRETQYF.